This entry is about one T cell receptor beta chain. Its antigen is unknown. Trimming at V came to 4 bases and at J to 12 bases, leaving 12 bases not matched to a gene. The CDR3 sequence is 14 residues long. CDR1 SGHDN and CDR2 FVKESK come from the germline V gene. Time point noted: patch test 2, 6 weeks after DPC sensitization. This sample's treatment: therapeutic diphenylcyclopropenone sensitization with weekly scalp DPC. The data were obtained in a study of human T cells and chemical hapten exposure. General study results and limits: TCRs whose frequency exceeded 1 in 1000 remained the same following DPC sensitization.

MiXCR, applied by TCRdb to the RACE reads, yields one record per CDR3 protein. Found here are under 100,000 distinct CDR3 sequences, 10% of them singletons; the top ten hold 2.5%. This clonotype was sampled from a woman younger than 45 with alopecia areata. Some clones in this sample may be carry-over from other donors' samples. The chain uses TRBV14 and TRBJ2-1, with 7 nucleotides matching TRBD1. The material sequenced was whole blood, taken in connection with sensitization to the hapten diphenylcyclopropenone (DPC). CDR3 DNA sequence: TGTGCCAGCAGCCGGTCGGGACAGCCCTCAGGGCAGTTCTTC. Residues: CASSRSGQPSGQFF. Variable domain in full (rest from reference TRBV14 and TRBJ2-1): EAGVTQFPSHSVIEKGQTVTLRCDPISGHDNLYWYRRVMGKEIKFLLHFVKESKQDESGMPNNRFLAERTGGTYSTLKVQPAELEDSGVYFCASSRSGQPSGQFFGPGTRLTVL.